A single sample is the source of the 6 T cell receptor beta chains below, sequenced in a study of OX40 agonist ivuxolimab in advanced cancers. Clones were read by immunoSEQ multiplex PCR, and TCRdb kept only the in-frame ones, dropping some. The data contain 70,000 to 95,000 clones, about 91% of them seen just once; the ten biggest clones take up 0.65% to 0.95%. Sequenced here: CD4+ or CD8+ T cells sorted from blood, sampled in a trial of the OX40 agonist ivuxolimab. These receptors were obtained from an adult with an advanced solid tumor such as melanoma, head and neck, liver or kidney cancer.

This chain joins TRBV5-5 and TRBJ1-2; D gene unclear. The germline V and J ends were trimmed by 3 bases and 0 bases, with 18 bases remaining between them. The CDR3 extends over 17 amino acids. The V gene's germline CDR1 is SGHKS and CDR2 YYEKEE (reference sequence). The CDR3 bases are TGTGCCAGCAGCTCCCTTCTCTCAGGACCTACTAACTATGGCTACACCTTC. Translated: CASSSLLSGPTNYGYTF.

V gene TRBV6-1 combines with J gene TRBJ2-2, with 7 bases lining up with TRBD1. The CDR3 runs to 15 residues. The trim removed 8 bases at V and 3 bases at J, leaving 9 bases unmatched. Germline CDR1 and CDR2: MNHNS and SASEGT. CDR3 in DNA: TGTGCCAGCGAAGGACCGGGACAGCACACCGGGGAGCTGTTTTTT. As protein: CASEGPGQHTGELFF.

This chain uses TRBV29-1 with TRBJ2-7; D gene ambiguous. V was cut by 4 bases and J by 6 bases, with 16 bases left in between. Germline V gives CDR1 SQVTM, CDR2 ANQGSEA. The CDR3 loop spans 13 amino acids. CDR3 in DNA: TGCAGCGTTGGGACGGCTCCTGATTTCGAGCAGTACTTC. Translation: CSVGTAPDFEQYF.

The chain recombines TRBV28 with TRBJ2-7, with D hard to call. This CDR3 contains 13 residues. The V and J ends lost 3 bases and 3 bases respectively, with 9 bases between them. Germline assignment: CDR1 MDHEN and CDR2 SYDVKM. The CDR3 nucleotides read TGTGCCAGCAGTTTCCCTCCGGTCTACGAGCAGTACTTC. Its protein is CASSFPPVYEQYF.

The V gene is TRBV25-1, the J gene TRBJ2-1; 7 bases map to TRBD1. This CDR3 is 14 amino acids long. The trim removed 8 bases at V and 4 bases at J, leaving 8 bases unmatched. From germline, CDR1 is MGHDK and CDR2 SYGVNS. The CDR3 region has the DNA TGTGCCAGCGTTGGGACAGTCCGGTACAATGAGCAGTTCTTC. Residues: CASVGTVRYNEQFF.

The V and J genes are TRBV18 and TRBJ1-4; D is ambiguous. Trimming pared 1 base from V and 12 bases from J, leaving 9 bases between. Germline V CDR1 and CDR2: KGHSH, LQKENI. The CDR3 has 12 residues. The CDR3 DNA reads TGTGCCAGCTCACCACAGTCGGTGGAACTGTTTTTT. Translation: CASSPQSVELFF.